This T cell receptor beta chain was identified during a study of shared T cell receptors in the human thymus. The germline V gene encodes CDR1 MDHEN and CDR2 SYDVKM. The V end lost 2 bases, the J end lost 7 bases, and 18 bases lay between the germline ends. The CDR3 covers 15 residues. Libraries were prepared by immunoSEQ multiplex PCR; TCRdb keeps only in-frame clonotypes and omits some of them. The sample records over 450,000 clones, approximately 80% being singletons. Separately, the same data were catalogued under a study of human thymus T cells.

The sample was thymocytes. The receptor was isolated from a boy younger than two with a congenital heart defect. The chain combines TRBV28 with TRBJ2-7, with D maybe TRBD2 (5 bases). The CDR3: CASSLGLPREGEQYF. The CDR3 DNA follows: TGTGCCAGCAGTTTAGGACTCCCAAGAGAAGGTGAGCAGTACTTC.